The next 24 T cell receptor beta chains were all read from a single sample in a study of blood T cell repertoires in COVID-19. The method was immunoSEQ multiplex PCR; TCRdb's version includes in-frame clones alone and lacks a portion of them. The sample records some 83,000 clones, less than 90% being singletons. Material: peripheral blood. The source is a man aged 50 to 60 with acute or convalescent COVID-19.

The chain uses TRBV4-1 and TRBJ1-1; tentatively, D is TRBD1 (5 bases). The germline gives CDR1 MGHRA, CDR2 YSYEKL. Trimming left V 0 bases short and J 3 bases short, with 11 bases between. This CDR3 region has 15 residues. In nucleotides, the CDR3 is TGCGCCAGCAGCCAAGATAGGCGGGGGTACACTGAAGCTTTCTTT. It translates to CASSQDRRGYTEAFF.

Only a few counts were recorded for this clone. The gene calls are TRBV18 and TRBJ2-2; tentative D call: TRBD1 (6 bases). This CDR3 has 15 residues. CDR1 is KGHSH and CDR2 is LQKENI in the germline V gene. The V end was cut by 8 bases, the J end by 0 bases, with 13 bases between. CDR3: CASNVRQANTGELFF. The CDR3 nucleotides are TGTGCCAGCAACGTAAGACAGGCGAACACCGGGGAGCTGTTTTTT. Full variable domain (missing parts from reference TRBV18 and TRBJ2-2): NAGVMQNPRHLVRRRGQEARLRCSPMKGHSHVYWYRQLPEEGLKFMVYLQKENIIDESGMPKERFSAEFPKEGPSILRIQQVVRGDSAAYFCASNVRQANTGELFFGEGSRLTVL.

The genes are TRBV5-1 and TRBJ2-5; 7 bases line up with TRBD2. The CDR3 runs 16 residues. CDR1 SGHRS and CDR2 YFSETQ come from the germline V gene. V lost 4 bases, J lost 1 base, and 10 bases stayed unmatched. The CDR3 protein is CASSPGGRGSQETQYF. CDR3 bases: TGCGCCAGCAGCCCCGGTGGGCGGGGGAGCCAAGAGACCCAGTACTTC.

In this sample, this clone turned up once. The chain combines TRBV4-2 with TRBJ1-6, with 7 bases that match TRBD1. Germline V gene sequence: CDR1 LGHNA, CDR2 YNFKEQ. The CDR3 runs 16 residues. Germline trimming cut 1 base from V and 7 bases from J; bases unmatched to any gene: 7. As DNA, the CDR3 is TGTGCCAGCAGCCAAGGTGGAGGGGGCGGGAATTCACCCCTCCACTTT. It specifies CASSQGGGGGNSPLHF.

The V call is TRBV6-5, the J call TRBJ2-7; 10 bases fit TRBD2. Germline CDR1 reads MNHEY; CDR2 reads SVGAGI. Trimming at V came to 4 bases and at J to 3 bases, leaving 6 bases not matched to a gene. This CDR3 has 15 residues. CDR3 DNA: TGTGCCAGCAGTTTAACGACTAGCGGGTTCTACGAGCAGTACTTC. It yields the protein CASSLTTSGFYEQYF.

CDR3 DNA sequence: TGTGCCAGCAGTCTCAGATTAGAGGGGTTCTTC. Translation gives CASSLRLEGFF. This chain links TRBV2 with TRBJ2-1; perhaps TRBD2 as D (5 bases). This CDR3 comprises 11 residues. Germline loops: CDR1 SNHLY, CDR2 FYNNEI. V was clipped by 5 bases and J by 15 bases, with 14 bases between them.

The chain recombines TRBV9 with TRBJ1-4; 9 bases fit TRBD1. V gave up 0 bases and J gave up 6 bases; unmatched junction bases: 3. Germline CDR1 reads SGDLS; CDR2 reads YYNGEE. The CDR3 length is 15 residues. DNA of the CDR3: TGTGCCAGCAGCGTAGGGACAGGGGCCTATGAAAAACTGTTTTTT. Protein product: CASSVGTGAYEKLFF.

The genes are TRBV11-2 and TRBJ1-5; D call uncertain. The CDR3 totals 15 residues. Trimming took 1 base from V and 4 from J, leaving 11 bases between them. Germline values: CDR1 SGHAT, CDR2 FQNNGV. CDR3 amino acids: CASSLGGSENQPQHF. CDR3 sequence (DNA): TGTGCCAGCAGCTTAGGAGGGAGCGAGAATCAGCCCCAGCATTTT. Based on the CDR3 plus reference TRBV11-2 and TRBJ1-5, the full variable domain is EAGVAQSPRYKIIEKRQSVAFWCNPISGHATLYWYQQILGQGPKLLIQFQNNGVVDDSQLPKDRFSAERLKGVDSTLKIQPAKLEDSAVYLCASSLGGSENQPQHFGDGTRLSIL.

This chain links TRBV15 with TRBJ2-7, with 8 bases lining up with TRBD1. CDR3 length: 13 residues. V was clipped by 5 bases and J by 2 bases; unmatched bases: 2. The germline gives CDR1 LNHNV, CDR2 YYDKDF (reference sequence). In nucleotides, the CDR3 is TGTGCCACCAGCCGGGACAGGCCCTACGAGCAGTACTTC. Translated: CATSRDRPYEQYF.

This chain uses TRBV3-1 (or the pseudogene TRBV3-2) with TRBJ2-7; possible D gene TRBD1, 6 bases. The CDR3 has 14 residues. The V end lost 0 bases, the J end lost 1 base, and 7 bases lay between the germline ends. From germline, CDR1 is LGHDT and CDR2 YNNKEL (reference sequence). In DNA form, the CDR3 reads TGTGCCAGCAGCCAAGAGGGACATTCCTACGAGCAGTACTTC. Translation: CASSQEGHSYEQYF.

The V gene is TRBV7-7, the J gene TRBJ2-5, with D possibly matching TRBD1 (6 bases). V shed 7 bases and J shed 4 bases, with 19 bases lying between them. Per germline, CDR1 SSHAT and CDR2 FNYEAQ (reference sequence). CDR3 length equals 15 residues. In DNA form, the CDR3 reads TGTGCCAGCACCGTGGGGGCGCGTATTGGAGAGACCCAGTACTTC. Residues: CASTVGARIGETQYF.

The chain carries TRBV28 and TRBJ1-2; a possible D gene is TRBD1 (6 bases). CDR3 length equals 15 residues. Looked up from germline, CDR1 is MDHEN and CDR2 is SYDVKM. The V end was cut by 3 bases, the J end by 2 bases, with 13 bases between. The CDR3, as DNA: TGTGCCAGCAGTTTCGAGGACAGAGACAACTATGGCTACACCTTC. Protein product: CASSFEDRDNYGYTF.

The chain couples TRBV30 to TRBJ1-5, with 8 bases that match TRBD1. V dropped 6 bases and J dropped 0; count of bases not matched to a gene: 4. This CDR3 contains 14 residues. Germline lookup yields CDR1 GTSNPN and CDR2 SVGIG (reference sequence). The CDR3 here is CACQTGDSNQPQHF. The CDR3, as DNA: TGTGCCTGCCAGACAGGGGATAGCAATCAGCCCCAGCATTTT.

The chain recombines TRBV10-3 with TRBJ2-2, with D possibly TRBD2 on 5 matching bases. Germline V gene lookup returns CDR1 ENHRY and CDR2 SYGVKD. This CDR3 spans 14 amino acids. Trimming cost V 5 bases and J 4 bases, with 11 bases left between them. The CDR3 spells CAISLEGSTGELFF. The DNA of the CDR3 is TGTGCCATCAGTCTAGAGGGTAGCACCGGGGAGCTGTTTTTT.

This chain connects TRBV10-2 to TRBJ1-2; 8 nucleotides agree with TRBD1. CDR1 is WSHSY and CDR2 is SAAADI in the germline V gene. V shed 7 bases, J shed 4 bases, and the junction held 5 bases outside the gene matches. This CDR3 has 13 residues. DNA for the CDR3: TGCGCCAGCAAACCTACAGGGGGCTATGGCTACACCTTC. Its translation: CASKPTGGYGYTF.

J is TRBJ2-7 and V is TRBV7-2; no definite D call. CDR1 is SGHTA and CDR2 is FQGNSA in the germline V gene. Deletions cut 5 bases from V and 0 bases from J, with 14 bases between. The CDR3 spans 15 residues. CDR3: CASSPGVFPSYEQYF. The CDR3 nucleotides read TGTGCCAGCAGCCCAGGTGTTTTCCCCTCCTACGAGCAGTACTTC.

The chain recombines TRBV4-1 with TRBJ1-1, with D unclear. Deletions cut 1 base from V and 11 bases from J, with 17 bases between. Germline V gene lookup returns CDR1 MGHRA and CDR2 YSYEKL. CDR3 length: 14 amino acids. The CDR3 nucleotides are TGCGCCAGCAGCCAAGTCTCCGGCCTAGGCGGTGCTTTCTTT. Its translation: CASSQVSGLGGAFF.

The chain has TRBV10-3 and TRBJ2-7, with a possible D match to TRBD1 (6 bases). Trimming shortened V by 4 bases and J by 0 bases, and 10 bases separated the two germline ends. CDR3 length: 14 amino acids. Germline lookup yields CDR1 ENHRY and CDR2 SYGVKD. The CDR3 bases are TGTGCCATCAGTGTTACAGGGAGCTCCTACGAGCAGTACTTC. Amino acid sequence: CAISVTGSSYEQYF.

The V call is TRBV28, the J call TRBJ1-2; D may be TRBD1 (6 bases). The germline CDR1 and CDR2 sequences are MDHEN and SYDVKM. Trimming cost V 6 bases and J 2 bases, with 10 bases left between them. This CDR3 has 13 amino acids. The CDR3 coding sequence is TGTGCCAGCAGGACAGGACCGAACTATGGCTACACCTTC. Amino acid sequence: CASRTGPNYGYTF.

The rearrangement joins TRBV9 to TRBJ2-5; perhaps TRBD2 as D (6 bases). The V end lost 0 bases, the J end lost 5 bases, and 14 bases lay between the germline ends. The CDR3 is made up of 15 amino acids. Germline values: CDR1 SGDLS, CDR2 YYNGEE. The CDR3 sequence is CASSVAPGVSETQYF. DNA for the CDR3: TGTGCCAGCAGCGTAGCTCCGGGAGTCTCGGAGACCCAGTACTTC. The variable domain in full, completed from reference TRBV9 and TRBJ2-5, reads DSGVTQTPKHLITATGQRVTLRCSPRSGDLSVYWYQQSLDQGLQFLIQYYNGEERAKGNILERFSAQQFPDLHSELNLSSLELGDSALYFCASSVAPGVSETQYFGPGTRLLVL.

The chain combines TRBV19 with TRBJ1-2; D is possibly TRBD1 (5 bases). CDR1 is LNHDA, CDR2 SQIVND, per germline (reference sequence). V lost 6 bases, J lost 3 bases, and 17 bases lay in between. The CDR3 runs 15 residues. The DNA of the CDR3 is TGTGCCAGTAGACAAGGGGCCTCGACTTACTATGGCTACACCTTC. The encoded protein is CASRQGASTYYGYTF. The full variable domain, its missing parts supplied by reference TRBV19 and TRBJ1-2, is DGGITQSPKYLFRKEGQNVTLSCEQNLNHDAMYWYRQDPGQGLRLIYYSQIVNDFQKGDIAEGYSVSREKKESFPLTVTSAQKNPTAFYLCASRQGASTYYGYTFGSGTRLTVV.

The chain employs TRBV7-8 and TRBJ2-7; 13 bases map to TRBD2. CDR3 length: 16 residues. Germline values: CDR1 SGHVS, CDR2 FQNEAQ. J lost 3 bases, V lost 4 bases, and 6 bases had no gene match. The CDR3 protein is CASSSRTSGGRYEQYF. In DNA, the CDR3 is TGTGCCAGCAGCTCCCGGACTAGCGGGGGACGCTACGAGCAGTACTTC.

This sequence joins TRBV2 and TRBJ1-1; the D gene is possibly TRBD1 (6 bases). The germline V and J ends were trimmed by 6 bases and 0 bases, with 14 bases remaining between them. This CDR3 has 15 residues. The germline V gene encodes CDR1 SNHLY and CDR2 FYNNEI. This CDR3 reads CASRARQDMNTEAFF. As DNA, the CDR3 is TGTGCCAGCAGAGCCCGACAGGATATGAACACTGAAGCTTTCTTT.

The J gene is TRBJ2-2, the V gene TRBV5-1, with D tentatively TRBD1 (6 bases). The germline gives CDR1 SGHRS, CDR2 YFSETQ. Trimming removed 9 bases at V and 0 bases at J, with 12 bases between. The CDR3 contains 14 residues. CDR3 amino acids: CATTDSTNTGELFF. CDR3 coding DNA: TGCGCCACAACGGACAGTACGAACACCGGGGAGCTGTTTTTT.